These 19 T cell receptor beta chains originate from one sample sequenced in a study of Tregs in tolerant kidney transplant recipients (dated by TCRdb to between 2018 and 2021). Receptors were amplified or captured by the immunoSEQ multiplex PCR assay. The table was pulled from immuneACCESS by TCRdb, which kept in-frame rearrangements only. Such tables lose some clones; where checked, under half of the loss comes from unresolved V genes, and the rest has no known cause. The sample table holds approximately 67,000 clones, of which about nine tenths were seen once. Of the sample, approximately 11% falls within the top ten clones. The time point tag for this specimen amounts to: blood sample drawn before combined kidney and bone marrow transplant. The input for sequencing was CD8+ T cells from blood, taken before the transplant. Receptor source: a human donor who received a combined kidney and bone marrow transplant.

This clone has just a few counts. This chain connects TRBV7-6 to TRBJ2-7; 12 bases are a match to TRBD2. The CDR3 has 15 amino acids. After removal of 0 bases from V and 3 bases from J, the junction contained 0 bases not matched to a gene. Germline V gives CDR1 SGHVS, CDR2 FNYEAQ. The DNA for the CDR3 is TGTGCCAGCAGCTTAGCGACTAGCGGGAGCTACGAGCAGTACTTC. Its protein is CASSLATSGSYEQYF.

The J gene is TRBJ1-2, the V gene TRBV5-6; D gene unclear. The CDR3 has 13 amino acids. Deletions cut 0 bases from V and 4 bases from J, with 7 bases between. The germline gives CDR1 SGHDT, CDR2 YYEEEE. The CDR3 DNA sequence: TGTGCCAGCAGCTTGGACAGCCCCTATGGCTACACCTTC. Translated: CASSLDSPYGYTF.

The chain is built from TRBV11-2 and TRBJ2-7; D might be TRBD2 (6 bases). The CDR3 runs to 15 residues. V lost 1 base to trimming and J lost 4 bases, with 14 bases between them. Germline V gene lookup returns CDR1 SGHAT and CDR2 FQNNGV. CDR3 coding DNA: TGTGCCAGCAGCTTAGGGCTCGGGAGCCTTTACGAGCAGTACTTC. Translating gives CASSLGLGSLYEQYF.

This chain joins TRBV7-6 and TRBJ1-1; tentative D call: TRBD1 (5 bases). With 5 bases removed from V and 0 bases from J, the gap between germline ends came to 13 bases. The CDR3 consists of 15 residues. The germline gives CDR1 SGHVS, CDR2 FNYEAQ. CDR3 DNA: TGTGCCAGCAGCCCCCCGGGGGTGCTGAACACTGAAGCTTTCTTT. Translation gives CASSPPGVLNTEAFF.

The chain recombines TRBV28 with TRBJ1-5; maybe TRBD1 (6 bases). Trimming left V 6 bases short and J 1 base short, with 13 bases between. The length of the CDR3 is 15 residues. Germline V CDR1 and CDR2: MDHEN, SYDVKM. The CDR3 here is CASSRWGQSNQPQHF. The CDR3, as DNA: TGTGCCAGCAGCCGGTGGGGGCAGAGCAATCAGCCCCAGCATTTT.

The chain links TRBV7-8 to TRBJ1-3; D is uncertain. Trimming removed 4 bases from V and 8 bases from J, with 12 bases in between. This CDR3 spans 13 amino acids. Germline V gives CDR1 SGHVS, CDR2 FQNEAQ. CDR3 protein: CASSSPEQYTIYF. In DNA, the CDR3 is TGTGCCAGCAGCTCCCCAGAACAGTACACCATATATTTT.

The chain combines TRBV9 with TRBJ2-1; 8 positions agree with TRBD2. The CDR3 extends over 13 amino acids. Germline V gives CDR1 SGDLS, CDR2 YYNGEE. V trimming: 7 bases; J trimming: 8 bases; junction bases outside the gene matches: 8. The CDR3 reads CASGGSGVDEQFF. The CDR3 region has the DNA TGTGCCAGCGGTGGTAGCGGGGTCGATGAGCAGTTCTTC.

In DNA form, the CDR3 reads TGTGCCAGCTCACCTAGGACAAATACCTACAATGAGCAGTTCTTC. It codes for CASSPRTNTYNEQFF. The chain joins TRBV18 to TRBJ2-1, with a tentative D call TRBD1 (5 bases). V lost 3 bases and J lost 2, with 11 bases in between. Per germline, CDR1 KGHSH and CDR2 LQKENI. The CDR3 consists of 15 residues.

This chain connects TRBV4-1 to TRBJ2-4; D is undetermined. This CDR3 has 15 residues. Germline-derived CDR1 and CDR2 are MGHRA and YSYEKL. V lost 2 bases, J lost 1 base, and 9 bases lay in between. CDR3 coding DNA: TGCGCCAGCAGCCAATCATCAGGTGCCAAAAACATTCAGTACTTC. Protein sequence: CASSQSSGAKNIQYF.

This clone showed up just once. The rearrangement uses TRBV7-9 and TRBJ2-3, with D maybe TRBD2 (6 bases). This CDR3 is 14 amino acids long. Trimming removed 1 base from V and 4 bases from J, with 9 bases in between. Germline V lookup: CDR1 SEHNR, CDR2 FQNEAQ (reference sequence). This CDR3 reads CASSLVTSSDTQYF. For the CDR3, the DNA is TGTGCCAGCAGCTTAGTTACTAGCTCAGATACGCAGTATTTT.

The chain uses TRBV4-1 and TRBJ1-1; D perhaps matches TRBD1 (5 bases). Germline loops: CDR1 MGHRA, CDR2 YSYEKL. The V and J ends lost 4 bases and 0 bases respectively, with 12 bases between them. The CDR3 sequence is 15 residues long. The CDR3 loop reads CASSPWGGMNTEAFF. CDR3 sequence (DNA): TGCGCCAGCAGCCCCTGGGGGGGTATGAACACTGAAGCTTTCTTT.

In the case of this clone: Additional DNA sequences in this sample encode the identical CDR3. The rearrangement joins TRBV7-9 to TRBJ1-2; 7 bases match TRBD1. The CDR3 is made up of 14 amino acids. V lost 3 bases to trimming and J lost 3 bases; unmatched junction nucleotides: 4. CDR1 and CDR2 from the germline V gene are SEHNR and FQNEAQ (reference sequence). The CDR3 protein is CASSLGQGDYGYTF. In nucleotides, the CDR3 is TGTGCCAGCAGCTTGGGGCAGGGGGACTATGGCTACACCTTC.

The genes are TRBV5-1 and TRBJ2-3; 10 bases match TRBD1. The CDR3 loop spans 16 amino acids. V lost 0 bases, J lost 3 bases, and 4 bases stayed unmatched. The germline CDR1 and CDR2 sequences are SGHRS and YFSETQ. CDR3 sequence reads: CASSLADRGLTDTQYF. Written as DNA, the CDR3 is TGCGCCAGCAGCTTGGCGGACAGGGGGTTAACAGATACGCAGTATTTT.

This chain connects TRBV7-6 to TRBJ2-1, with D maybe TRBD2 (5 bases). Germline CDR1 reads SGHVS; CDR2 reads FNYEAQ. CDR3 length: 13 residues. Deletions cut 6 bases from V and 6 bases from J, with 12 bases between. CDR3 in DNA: TGTGCCAGCAGTATCCTCGAGGGCAATGAGCAGTTCTTC. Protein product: CASSILEGNEQFF. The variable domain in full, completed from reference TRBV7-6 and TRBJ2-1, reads GAGVSQSPRYKVTKRGQDVALRCDPISGHVSLYWYRQALGQGPEFLTYFNYEAQQDKSGLPNDRFSAERPEGSISTLTIQRTEQRDSAMYRCASSILEGNEQFFGPGTRLTVL.

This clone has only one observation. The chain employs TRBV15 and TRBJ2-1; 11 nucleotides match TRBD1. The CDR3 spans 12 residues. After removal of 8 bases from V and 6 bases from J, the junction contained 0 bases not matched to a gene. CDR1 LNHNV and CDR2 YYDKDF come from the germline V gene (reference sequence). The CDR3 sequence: CATGTGGNEQFF. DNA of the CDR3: TGTGCCACCGGGACAGGGGGCAATGAGCAGTTCTTC.

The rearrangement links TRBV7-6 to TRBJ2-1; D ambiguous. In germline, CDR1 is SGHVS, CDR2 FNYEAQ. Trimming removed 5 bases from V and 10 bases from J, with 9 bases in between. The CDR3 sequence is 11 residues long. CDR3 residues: CASSITAEQFF. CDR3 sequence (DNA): TGTGCCAGCAGCATTACTGCAGAGCAGTTCTTC.

DNA for the CDR3: TGTGCCAGTAGGGGAGGGACGCAAGCCTACGAGCAGTACTTC. Protein: CASRGGTQAYEQYF. The chain has TRBV19 and TRBJ2-7; 7 bases fit TRBD2. In germline, CDR1 is LNHDA, CDR2 SQIVND (reference sequence). The CDR3 is made up of 14 amino acids. The V and J ends lost 6 bases and 2 bases, in that order; junction bases with no gene match: 7.

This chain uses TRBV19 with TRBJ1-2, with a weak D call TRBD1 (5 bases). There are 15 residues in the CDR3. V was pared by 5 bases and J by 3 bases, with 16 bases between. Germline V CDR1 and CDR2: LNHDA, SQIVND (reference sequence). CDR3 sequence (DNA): TGTGCCAGTAGTGTCATACAGGCTACGCACTATGGCTACACCTTC. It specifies CASSVIQATHYGYTF.

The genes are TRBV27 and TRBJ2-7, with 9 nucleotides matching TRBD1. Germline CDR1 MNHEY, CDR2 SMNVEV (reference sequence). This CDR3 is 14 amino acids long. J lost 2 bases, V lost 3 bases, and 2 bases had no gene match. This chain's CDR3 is CASSLDRGTYEQYF. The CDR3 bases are TGTGCCAGCAGTTTGGACAGGGGAACCTACGAGCAGTACTTC.